A selection of T cell receptor beta chains follows, all from one sample in a study of PD-1 blockade in mismatch repair-deficient tumors. Sequencing used immunoSEQ multiplex PCR; TCRdb keeps in-frame clones, though not all of them. Of around 40,000 clones listed, approximately 80% are singletons. The starting material was PBMCs, obtained around 38 weeks after starting pembrolizumab. The receptors shown here come from an adult with mismatch repair-deficient cancer. Both conserved end residues are part of each CDR3. A D gene is named only where the DNA matches it firmly. For some rows the clone size is stated as once, few or many, or as a class when expanded; others skip it.

v_gene	abundance	d_gene	j_gene	CDR3nt	CDR3aa
TRBV6-5	NA	NA	TRBJ1-3	TGTGCCAGCAGTTACGCGGGCTTCGGCTCTGGAAACACCATATATTTT	CASSYAGFGSGNTIYF
TRBV10-2	NA	NA	TRBJ2-1	TGCGCCAGCAGTGAGTCATTAACTAGTGATTCCCATGAGCAGTTCTTC	CASSESLTSDSHEQFF
TRBV7-2	NA	TRBD1	TRBJ2-2	TGTGCCAGCAGCCCCTCGACAGGGGTGGACACCGGGGAGCTGTTTTTT	CASSPSTGVDTGELFF
TRBV5-1	NA	TRBD1	TRBJ1-5	TGCGCCAGCAGCTGGGGGGGACAGGGTAATCAGCCCCAGCATTTT	CASSWGGQGNQPQHF
TRBV5-6	NA	NA	TRBJ1-5	TGTGCCAGCAGTGGGAGGGACGGCAATCAGCCCCAGCATTTT	CASSGRDGNQPQHF
TRBV19	NA	NA	TRBJ1-5	TGTGCCAGTAGCCAACAGGGTTTTAGCAATCAGCCCCAGCATTTT	CASSQQGFSNQPQHF
TRBV14	NA	NA	TRBJ1-5	TGTGCCAATAAGGAGGTTTATAACAATCAGCCCCAGCATTTT	CANKEVYNNQPQHF
TRBV5-1	NA	TRBD2	TRBJ2-3	TGCGCCAGCAGCTTCCGAGTAGCGGGAGGCATTGGTCAAGATACGCAGTATTTT	CASSFRVAGGIGQDTQYF
TRBV4-2	NA	TRBD1	TRBJ1-2	TGTGCCAGCAGCCAAGTCGGGGGACAGACTAACTATGGCTACACCTTC	CASSQVGGQTNYGYTF
TRBV11-3	NA	TRBD2	TRBJ2-1	TGTGCCAGCAGCGCCACTACTAGCGGGAGGAGTGAGCAGTTCTTC	CASSATTSGRSEQFF
TRBV9	NA	TRBD2	TRBJ2-3	TGTGCCAGCAGCGTTCAGCGGGAGTCGGGTACAGATACGCAGTATTTT	CASSVQRESGTDTQYF
TRBV30	NA	NA	TRBJ1-5	TGTGCCTGGAGTCTAGACGGTCAGCCCCAGCATTTT	CAWSLDGQPQHF
TRBV29-1	NA	NA	TRBJ1-2	TGCAGCGTTCAACCCCTAACCTATGGCTACACCTTC	CSVQPLTYGYTF
TRBV5-1	once	TRBD1	TRBJ1-1	TGCGCCAGCAGCTTGTTGGGGCAGGGGGACACTGAAGCTTTCTTT	CASSLLGQGDTEAFF
TRBV7-9	NA	NA	TRBJ1-5	TGTGCCAGCAGCTTAGGCGGGACGGACCTTAATCAGCCCCAGCATTTT	CASSLGGTDLNQPQHF
TRBV11-2	NA	NA	TRBJ1-1	TGTGCCAGCGGTGCGGGTGGAGAGGACACTGAAGCTTTCTTT	CASGAGGEDTEAFF
TRBV2	NA	TRBD2	TRBJ2-1	TGTGCCAGCAGTGAAGGTCTAGCGGGGTACAATGAGCAGTTCTTC	CASSEGLAGYNEQFF
TRBV5-1	once	TRBD2	TRBJ2-3	TGCGCCAGCAGCTTAGCGGGAGGAGACACAGATACGCAGTATTTT	CASSLAGGDTDTQYF
TRBV29-1	NA	NA	TRBJ1-1	TGCAGCGCTTGGGAGGGCACTGAAGCTTTCTTT	CSAWEGTEAFF
TRBV19	NA	TRBD1	TRBJ2-2	TGTGCCAGCCGACCGGGACAGACGAACACCGGGGAGCTGTTTTTT	CASRPGQTNTGELFF
TRBV19	NA	TRBD1	TRBJ1-4	TGTGCCAGTAGTGCCCGGGACAGGGTGAATGAAAAACTGTTTTTT	CASSARDRVNEKLFF
TRBV7-8	NA	TRBD1	TRBJ2-6	TGTGCCAGCAGCTACCCGGGACAGAGCTCTGGGGCCAACGTCCTGACTTTC	CASSYPGQSSGANVLTF
TRBV19	NA	TRBD2	TRBJ2-1	TGTGCCAGTAGTATGGGAGGACTAGTCGTCTACAATGAGCAGTTCTTC	CASSMGGLVVYNEQFF